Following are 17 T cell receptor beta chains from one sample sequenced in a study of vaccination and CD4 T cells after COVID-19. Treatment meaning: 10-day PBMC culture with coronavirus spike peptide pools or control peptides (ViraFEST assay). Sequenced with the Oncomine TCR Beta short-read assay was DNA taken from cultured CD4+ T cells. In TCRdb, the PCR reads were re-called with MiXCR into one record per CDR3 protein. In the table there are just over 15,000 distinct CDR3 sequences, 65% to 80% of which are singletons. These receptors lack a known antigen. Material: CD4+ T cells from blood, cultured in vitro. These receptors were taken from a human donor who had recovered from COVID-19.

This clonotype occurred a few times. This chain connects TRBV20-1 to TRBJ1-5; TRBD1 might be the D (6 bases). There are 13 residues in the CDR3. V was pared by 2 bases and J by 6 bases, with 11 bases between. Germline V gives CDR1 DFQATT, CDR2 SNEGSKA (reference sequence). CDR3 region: CSARRGVLQPQHF. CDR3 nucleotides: TGCAGTGCTAGAAGGGGGGTACTTCAGCCCCAGCATTTT.

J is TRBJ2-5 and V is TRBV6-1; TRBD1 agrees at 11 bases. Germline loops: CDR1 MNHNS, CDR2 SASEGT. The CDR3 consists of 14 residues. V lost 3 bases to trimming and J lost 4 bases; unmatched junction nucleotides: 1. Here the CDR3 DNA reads TGTGCCAGCAGTGAGGACAGGGGGCGAGAGACCCAGTACTTC. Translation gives CASSEDRGRETQYF.

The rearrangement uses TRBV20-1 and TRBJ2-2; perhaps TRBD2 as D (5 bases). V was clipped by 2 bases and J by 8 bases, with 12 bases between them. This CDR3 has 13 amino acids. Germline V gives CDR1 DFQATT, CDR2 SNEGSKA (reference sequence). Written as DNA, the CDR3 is TGCAGTGCTAGACCATCTAGGGAGGGGGAGCTGTTTTTT. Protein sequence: CSARPSREGELFF.

The CDR3 spells CSARGLVRSGELFF. DNA of the CDR3: TGCAGTGCTCGAGGACTAGTGAGGTCCGGGGAGCTGTTTTTT. The genes are TRBV20-1 and TRBJ2-2; the match to TRBD2 covers 7 bases. Germline-derived CDR1 and CDR2 are DFQATT and SNEGSKA (reference sequence). Losses at the gene ends were 5 bases for V and 6 bases for J; bases not matched to a gene: 9. This CDR3 contains 14 residues.

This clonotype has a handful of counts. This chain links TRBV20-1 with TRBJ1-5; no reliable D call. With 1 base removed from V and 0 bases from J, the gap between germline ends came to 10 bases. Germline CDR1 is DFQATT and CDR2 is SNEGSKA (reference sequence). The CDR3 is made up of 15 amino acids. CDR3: CSARVGQYSNQPQHF. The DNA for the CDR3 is TGCAGTGCTAGAGTAGGGCAGTATAGCAATCAGCCCCAGCATTTT.

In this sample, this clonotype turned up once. The CDR3 DNA follows: TGTGCCTGGAGTTACAGCGAAAATCAGCCCCAGCATTTT. It is translated as CAWSYSENQPQHF. This chain joins TRBV30 and TRBJ1-5; D gene uncertain. The length of the CDR3 is 13 residues. Germline assignment: CDR1 GTSNPN and CDR2 SVGIG (reference sequence). V was pared by 2 bases and J by 4 bases, with 9 bases between.

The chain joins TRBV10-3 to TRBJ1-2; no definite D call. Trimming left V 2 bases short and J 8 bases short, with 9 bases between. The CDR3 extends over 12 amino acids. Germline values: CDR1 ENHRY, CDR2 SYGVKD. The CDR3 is CAISEAPVGYTF. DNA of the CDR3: TGTGCCATCAGTGAGGCACCCGTGGGCTACACCTTC.

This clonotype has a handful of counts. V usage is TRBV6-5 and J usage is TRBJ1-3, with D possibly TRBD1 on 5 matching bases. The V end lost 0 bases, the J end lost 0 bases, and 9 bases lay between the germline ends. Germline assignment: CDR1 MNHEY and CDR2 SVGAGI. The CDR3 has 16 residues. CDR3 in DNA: TGTGCCAGCAGTTACTCATCAGGGAGCTCTGGAAACACCATATATTTT. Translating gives CASSYSSGSSGNTIYF.

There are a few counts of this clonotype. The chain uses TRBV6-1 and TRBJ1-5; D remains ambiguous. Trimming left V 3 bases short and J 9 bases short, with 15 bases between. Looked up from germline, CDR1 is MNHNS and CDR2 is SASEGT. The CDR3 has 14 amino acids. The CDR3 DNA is TGTGCCAGCAGTGATACGGCAGCCGCTCGGCCCCAGCATTTT. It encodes CASSDTAAARPQHF.

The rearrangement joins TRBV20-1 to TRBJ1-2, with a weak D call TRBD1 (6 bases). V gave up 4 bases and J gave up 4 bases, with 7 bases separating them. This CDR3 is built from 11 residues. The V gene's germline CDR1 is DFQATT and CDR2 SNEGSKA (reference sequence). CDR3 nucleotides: TGCAGTGCTAAGGGGGGCTATGGCTACACCTTC. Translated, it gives CSAKGGYGYTF.

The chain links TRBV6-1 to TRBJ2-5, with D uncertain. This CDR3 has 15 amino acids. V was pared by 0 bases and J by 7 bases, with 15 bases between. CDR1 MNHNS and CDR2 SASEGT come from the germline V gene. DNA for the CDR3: TGTGCCAGCAGTGAAGCAAGTGTCTTATCGCGGACCCAGTACTTC. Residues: CASSEASVLSRTQYF.

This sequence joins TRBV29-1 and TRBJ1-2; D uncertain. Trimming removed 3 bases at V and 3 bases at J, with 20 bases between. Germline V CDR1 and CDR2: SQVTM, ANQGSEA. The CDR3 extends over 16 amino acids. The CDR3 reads CSVDYHSGGGYYGYTF. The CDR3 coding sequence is TGCAGCGTTGATTACCACTCCGGAGGCGGGTACTATGGCTACACCTTC.

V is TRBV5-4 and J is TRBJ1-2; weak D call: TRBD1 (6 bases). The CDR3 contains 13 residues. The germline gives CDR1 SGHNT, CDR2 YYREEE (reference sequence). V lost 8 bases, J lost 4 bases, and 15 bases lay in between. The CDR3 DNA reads TGTGCCAGTAATACCGGGACAACCTATGGCTACACCTTC. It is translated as CASNTGTTYGYTF.

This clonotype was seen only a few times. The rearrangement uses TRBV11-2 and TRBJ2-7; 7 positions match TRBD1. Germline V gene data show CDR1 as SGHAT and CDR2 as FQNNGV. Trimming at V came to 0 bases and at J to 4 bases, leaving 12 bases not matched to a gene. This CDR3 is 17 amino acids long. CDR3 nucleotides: TGTGCCAGCAGCTTAGAGGGGACCGGGACAGTGTTATACGAGCAGTACTTC. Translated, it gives CASSLEGTGTVLYEQYF.

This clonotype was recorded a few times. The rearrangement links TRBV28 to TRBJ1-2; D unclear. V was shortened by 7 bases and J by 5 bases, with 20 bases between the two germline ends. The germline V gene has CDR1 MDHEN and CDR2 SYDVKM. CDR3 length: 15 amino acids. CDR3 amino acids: CASKGQIVPGYGYTF. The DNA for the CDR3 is TGTGCCAGCAAAGGCCAGATTGTCCCGGGTTATGGCTACACCTTC.

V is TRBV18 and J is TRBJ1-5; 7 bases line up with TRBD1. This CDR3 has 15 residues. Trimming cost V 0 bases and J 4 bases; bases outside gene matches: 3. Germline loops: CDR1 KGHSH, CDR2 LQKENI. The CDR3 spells CASSPPGQLNQPQHF. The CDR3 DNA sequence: TGTGCCAGCTCACCACCGGGACAGCTAAATCAGCCCCAGCATTTT.

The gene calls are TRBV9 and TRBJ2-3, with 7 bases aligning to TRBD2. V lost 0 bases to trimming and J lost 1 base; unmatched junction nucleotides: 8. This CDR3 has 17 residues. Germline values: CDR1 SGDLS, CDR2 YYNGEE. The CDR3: CASSVAPGGSGTDTQYF. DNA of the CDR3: TGTGCCAGCAGCGTAGCTCCAGGCGGGAGCGGCACAGATACGCAGTATTTT.